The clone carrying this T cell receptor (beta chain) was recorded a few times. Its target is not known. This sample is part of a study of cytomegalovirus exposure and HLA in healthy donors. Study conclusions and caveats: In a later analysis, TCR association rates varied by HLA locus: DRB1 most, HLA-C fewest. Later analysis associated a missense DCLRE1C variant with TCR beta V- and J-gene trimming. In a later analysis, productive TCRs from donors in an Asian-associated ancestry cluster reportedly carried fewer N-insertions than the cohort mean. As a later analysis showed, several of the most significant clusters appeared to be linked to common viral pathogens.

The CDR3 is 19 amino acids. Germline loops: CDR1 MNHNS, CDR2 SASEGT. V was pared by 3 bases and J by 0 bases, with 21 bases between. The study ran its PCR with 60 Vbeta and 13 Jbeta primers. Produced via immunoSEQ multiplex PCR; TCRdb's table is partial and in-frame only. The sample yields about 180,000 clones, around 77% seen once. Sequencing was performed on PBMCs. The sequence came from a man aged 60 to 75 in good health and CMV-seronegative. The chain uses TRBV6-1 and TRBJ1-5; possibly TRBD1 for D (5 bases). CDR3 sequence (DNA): TGTGCCAGCAGTGATTCGGGGGGATTGTTTAGAGGTAGCAATCAGCCCCAGCATTTT. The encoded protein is CASSDSGGLFRGSNQPQHF.